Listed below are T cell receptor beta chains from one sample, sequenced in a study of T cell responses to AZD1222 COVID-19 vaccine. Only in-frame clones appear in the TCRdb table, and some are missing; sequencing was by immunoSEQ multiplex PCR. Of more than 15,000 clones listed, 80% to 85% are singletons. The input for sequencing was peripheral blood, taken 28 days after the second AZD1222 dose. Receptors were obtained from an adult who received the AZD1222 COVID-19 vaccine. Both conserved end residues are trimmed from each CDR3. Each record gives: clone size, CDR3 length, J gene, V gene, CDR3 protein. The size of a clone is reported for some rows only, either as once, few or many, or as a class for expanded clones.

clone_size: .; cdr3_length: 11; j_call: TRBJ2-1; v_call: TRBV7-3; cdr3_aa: ASSLTGGNEQF
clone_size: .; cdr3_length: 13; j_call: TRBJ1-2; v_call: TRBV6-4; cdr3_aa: ASSPGQGNNYGYT
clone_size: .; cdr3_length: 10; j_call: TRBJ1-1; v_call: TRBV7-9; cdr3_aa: ASSLTETEAF
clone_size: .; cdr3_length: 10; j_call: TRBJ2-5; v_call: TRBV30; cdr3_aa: AWSKGQETQY
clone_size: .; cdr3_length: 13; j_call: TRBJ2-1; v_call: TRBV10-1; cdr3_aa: ASSRSGSGYNEQF
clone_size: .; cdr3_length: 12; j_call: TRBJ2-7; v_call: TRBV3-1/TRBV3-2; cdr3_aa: ASSAGLADYEQY
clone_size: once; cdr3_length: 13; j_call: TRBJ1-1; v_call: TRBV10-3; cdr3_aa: AIRTGGRVNTEAF
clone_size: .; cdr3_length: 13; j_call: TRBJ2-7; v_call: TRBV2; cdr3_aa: ASSGLAGGRTEQY
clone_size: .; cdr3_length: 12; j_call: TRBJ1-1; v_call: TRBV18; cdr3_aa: ASSPTGTNTEAF
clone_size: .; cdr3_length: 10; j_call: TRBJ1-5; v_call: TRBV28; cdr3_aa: ASSLPNQPQH
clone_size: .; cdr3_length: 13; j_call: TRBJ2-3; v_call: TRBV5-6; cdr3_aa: ASSLAGLNTDTQY
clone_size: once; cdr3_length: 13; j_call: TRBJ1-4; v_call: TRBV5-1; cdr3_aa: ASSDPQGTNEKLF
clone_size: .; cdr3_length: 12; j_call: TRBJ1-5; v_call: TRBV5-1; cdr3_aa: ASSLGTDYQPQH